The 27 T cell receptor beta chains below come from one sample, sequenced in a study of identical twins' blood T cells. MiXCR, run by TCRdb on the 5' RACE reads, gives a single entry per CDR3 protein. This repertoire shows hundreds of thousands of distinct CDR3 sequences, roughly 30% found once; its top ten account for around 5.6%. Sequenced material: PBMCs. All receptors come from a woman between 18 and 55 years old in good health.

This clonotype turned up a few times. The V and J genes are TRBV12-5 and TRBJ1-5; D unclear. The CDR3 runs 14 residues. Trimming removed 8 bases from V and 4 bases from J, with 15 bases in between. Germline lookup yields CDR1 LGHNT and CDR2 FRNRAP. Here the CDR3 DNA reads TGTGCTAGTAGCCACCAGGCTTATAATCAGCCCCAGCATTTT. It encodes CASSHQAYNQPQHF. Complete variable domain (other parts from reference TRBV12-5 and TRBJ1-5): DARVTQTPRHKVTEMGQEVTMRCQPILGHNTVFWYRQTMMQGLELLAYFRNRAPLDDSGMPKDRFSAEMPDATLATLKIQPSEPRDSAVYFCASSHQAYNQPQHFGDGTRLSIL.

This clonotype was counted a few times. CDR3 in DNA: TGTGCCAGCAGTGAAGCAACTGATACGCAGTATTTT. It is translated as CASSEATDTQYF. The rearrangement links TRBV2 to TRBJ2-3; D gene unclear. The germline V and J ends were trimmed by 0 bases and 6 bases, with 4 bases remaining between them. The CDR3 runs 12 residues. Germline lookup yields CDR1 SNHLY and CDR2 FYNNEI.

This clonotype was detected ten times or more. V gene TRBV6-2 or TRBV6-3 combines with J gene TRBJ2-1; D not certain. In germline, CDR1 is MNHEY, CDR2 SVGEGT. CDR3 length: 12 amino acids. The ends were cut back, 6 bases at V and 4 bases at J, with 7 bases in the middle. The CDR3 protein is CASRERYNEQFF. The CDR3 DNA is TGTGCCAGCAGAGAGCGATACAATGAGCAGTTCTTC.

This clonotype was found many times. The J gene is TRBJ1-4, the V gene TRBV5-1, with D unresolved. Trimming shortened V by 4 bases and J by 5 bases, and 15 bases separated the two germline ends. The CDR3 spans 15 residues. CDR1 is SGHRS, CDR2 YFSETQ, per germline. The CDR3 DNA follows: TGCGCCAGCAGCCCCTATCCGGGTCCGAATGAAAAACTGTTTTTT. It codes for CASSPYPGPNEKLFF.

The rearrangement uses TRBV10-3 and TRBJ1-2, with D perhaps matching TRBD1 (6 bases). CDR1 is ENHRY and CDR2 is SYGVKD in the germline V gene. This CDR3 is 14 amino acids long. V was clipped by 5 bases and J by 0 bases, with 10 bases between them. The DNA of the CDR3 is TGTGCCATCAGTCGAGGGGGAGCTAACTATGGCTACACCTTC. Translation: CAISRGGANYGYTF.

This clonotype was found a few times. CDR3 loop: CASSQRGPGELFF. The CDR3 nucleotides read TGTGCCAGCAGCCAAAGGGGGCCCGGGGAGCTGTTTTTT. The chain couples TRBV3-1 to TRBJ2-2, with 7 positions matching TRBD1. V dropped 2 bases and J dropped 6; count of bases not matched to a gene: 0. The CDR3 totals 13 residues. Germline loops: CDR1 LGHDT, CDR2 YNNKEL (reference sequence). The entire variable domain, with the rest obtained from reference TRBV3-1 and TRBJ2-2, is as follows: DTAVSQTPKYLVTQMGNDKSIKCEQNLGHDTMYWYKQDSKKFLKIMFSYNNKELIINETVPNRFSPKSPDKAHLNLHINSLELGDSAVYFCASSQRGPGELFFGEGSRLTVL.

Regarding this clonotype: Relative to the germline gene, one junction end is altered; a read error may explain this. The CDR3 sequence is CASSHGSGSIF. CDR3 nucleotides: TGTGCCAGCAGCCACGGATCTGGTTCAATTTTC. The chain combines TRBV3-1 with TRBJ1-2; D gene unclear. CDR3 length: 11 residues. CDR1 LGHDT and CDR2 YNNKEL come from the germline V gene (reference sequence).

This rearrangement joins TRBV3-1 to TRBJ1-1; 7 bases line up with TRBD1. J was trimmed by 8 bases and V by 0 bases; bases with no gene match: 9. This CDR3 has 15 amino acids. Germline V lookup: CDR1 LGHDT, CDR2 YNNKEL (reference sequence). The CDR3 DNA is TGTGCCAGCAGCCAAGAAGGGACAGTTCCTAGGGAAGCTTTCTTT. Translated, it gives CASSQEGTVPREAFF.

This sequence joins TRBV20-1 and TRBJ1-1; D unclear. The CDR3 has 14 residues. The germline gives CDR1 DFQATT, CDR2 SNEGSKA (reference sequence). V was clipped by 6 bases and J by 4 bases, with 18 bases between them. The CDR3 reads CSALEVIYGTEAFF. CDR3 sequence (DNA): TGCAGTGCCCTAGAGGTTATATACGGCACTGAAGCTTTCTTT.

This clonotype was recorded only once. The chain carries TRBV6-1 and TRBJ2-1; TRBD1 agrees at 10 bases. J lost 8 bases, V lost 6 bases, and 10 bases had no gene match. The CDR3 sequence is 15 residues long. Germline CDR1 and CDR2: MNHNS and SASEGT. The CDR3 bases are TGTGCCAGCAGATTAGGACAGGGGGTTTTAGATGAGCAGTTCTTC. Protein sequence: CASRLGQGVLDEQFF.

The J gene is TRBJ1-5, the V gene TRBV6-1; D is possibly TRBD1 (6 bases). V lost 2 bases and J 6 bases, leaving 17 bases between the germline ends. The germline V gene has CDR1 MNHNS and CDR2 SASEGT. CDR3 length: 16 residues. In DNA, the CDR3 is TGTGCCAGCAGTGAATGGGGTTCCGGAGGGGGTCAGCCCCAGCATTTT. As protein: CASSEWGSGGGQPQHF.

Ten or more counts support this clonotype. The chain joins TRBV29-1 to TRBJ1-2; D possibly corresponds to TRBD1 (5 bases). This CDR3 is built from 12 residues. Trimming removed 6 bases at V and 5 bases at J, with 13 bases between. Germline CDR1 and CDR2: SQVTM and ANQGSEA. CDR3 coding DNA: TGCAGCGTAAGGGGTGAAGATTATGGCTACACCTTC. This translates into CSVRGEDYGYTF.

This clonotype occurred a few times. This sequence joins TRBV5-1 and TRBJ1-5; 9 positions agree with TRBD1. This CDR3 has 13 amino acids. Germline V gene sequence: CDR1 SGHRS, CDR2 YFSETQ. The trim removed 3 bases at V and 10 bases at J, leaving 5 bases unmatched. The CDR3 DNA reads TGCGCCAGCAGCTCTGGGACAGGGAACCCCCAGCATTTT. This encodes CASSSGTGNPQHF.

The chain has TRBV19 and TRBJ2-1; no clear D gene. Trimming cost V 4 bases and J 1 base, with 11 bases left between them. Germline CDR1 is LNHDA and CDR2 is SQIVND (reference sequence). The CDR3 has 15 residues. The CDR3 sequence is CASSTLSGSYNEQFF. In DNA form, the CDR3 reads TGTGCCAGTAGTACTTTGTCAGGATCCTACAATGAGCAGTTCTTC.

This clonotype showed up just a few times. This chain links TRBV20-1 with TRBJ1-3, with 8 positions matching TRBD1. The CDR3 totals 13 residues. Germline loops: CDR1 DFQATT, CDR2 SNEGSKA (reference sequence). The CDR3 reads CSGQGNSGNTIYF. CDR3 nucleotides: TGCTCAGGACAGGGAAACTCTGGAAACACCATATATTTT.

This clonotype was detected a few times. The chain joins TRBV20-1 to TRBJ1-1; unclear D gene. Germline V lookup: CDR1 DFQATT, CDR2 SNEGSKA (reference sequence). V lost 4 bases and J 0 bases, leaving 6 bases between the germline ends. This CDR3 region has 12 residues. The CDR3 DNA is TGCAGTGCTATAGACCTGAACACTGAAGCTTTCTTT. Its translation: CSAIDLNTEAFF.

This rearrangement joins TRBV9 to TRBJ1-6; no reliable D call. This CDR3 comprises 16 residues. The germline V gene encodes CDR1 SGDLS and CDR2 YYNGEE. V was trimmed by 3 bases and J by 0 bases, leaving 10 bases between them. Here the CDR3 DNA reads TGTGCCAGCAGCGATGACTTGAGCTCCTATAATTCACCCCTCCACTTT. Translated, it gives CASSDDLSSYNSPLHF.

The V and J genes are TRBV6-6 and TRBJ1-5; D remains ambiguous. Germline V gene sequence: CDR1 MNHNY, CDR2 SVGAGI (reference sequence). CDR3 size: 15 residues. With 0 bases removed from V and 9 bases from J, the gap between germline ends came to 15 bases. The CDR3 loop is CASSYSKTVPPPQHF. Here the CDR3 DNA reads TGTGCCAGCAGTTACTCGAAAACGGTTCCACCGCCCCAGCATTTT.

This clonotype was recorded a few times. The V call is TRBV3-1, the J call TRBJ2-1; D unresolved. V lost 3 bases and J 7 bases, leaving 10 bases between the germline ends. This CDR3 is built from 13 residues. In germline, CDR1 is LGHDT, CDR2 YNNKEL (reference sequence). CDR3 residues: CASSHPGHNEQFF. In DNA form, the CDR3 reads TGTGCCAGCAGCCATCCCGGCCATAATGAGCAGTTCTTC.

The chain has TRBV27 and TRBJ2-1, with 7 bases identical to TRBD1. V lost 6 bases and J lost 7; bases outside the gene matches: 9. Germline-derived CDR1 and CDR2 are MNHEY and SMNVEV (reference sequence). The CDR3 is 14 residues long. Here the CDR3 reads CASRETGSTNEQFF. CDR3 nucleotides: TGTGCCAGCAGAGAGACAGGGTCGACGAATGAGCAGTTCTTC.

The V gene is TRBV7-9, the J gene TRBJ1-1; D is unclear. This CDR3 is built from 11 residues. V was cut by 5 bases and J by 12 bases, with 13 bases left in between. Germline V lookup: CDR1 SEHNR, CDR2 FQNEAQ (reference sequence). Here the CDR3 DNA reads TGTGCCAGCAGCGAAAAAGTGGGGTCTTTCTTT. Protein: CASSEKVGSFF.

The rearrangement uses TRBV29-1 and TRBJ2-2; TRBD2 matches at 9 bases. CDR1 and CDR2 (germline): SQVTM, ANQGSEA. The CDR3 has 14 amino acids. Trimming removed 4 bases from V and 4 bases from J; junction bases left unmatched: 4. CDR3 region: CSVGLAGPTGELFF. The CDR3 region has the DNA TGCAGCGTTGGTCTAGCGGGACCCACCGGGGAGCTGTTTTTT.

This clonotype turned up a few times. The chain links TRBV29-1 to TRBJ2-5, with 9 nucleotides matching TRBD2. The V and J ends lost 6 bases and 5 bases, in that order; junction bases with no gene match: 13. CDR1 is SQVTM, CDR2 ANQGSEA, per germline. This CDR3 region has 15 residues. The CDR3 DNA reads TGCAGCGTCAAGTCGGCGGGGGGGTCTTGGGAGACCCAGTACTTC. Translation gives CSVKSAGGSWETQYF.

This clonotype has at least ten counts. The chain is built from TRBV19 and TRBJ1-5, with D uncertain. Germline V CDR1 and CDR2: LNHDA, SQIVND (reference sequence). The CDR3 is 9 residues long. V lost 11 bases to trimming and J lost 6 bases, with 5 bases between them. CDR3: CAVGQPQHF. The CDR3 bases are TGTGCCGTCGGTCAGCCCCAGCATTTT.

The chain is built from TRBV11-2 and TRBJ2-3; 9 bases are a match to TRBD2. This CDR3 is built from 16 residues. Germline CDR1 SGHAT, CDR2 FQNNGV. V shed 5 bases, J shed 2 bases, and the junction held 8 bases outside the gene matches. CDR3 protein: CASSSPASGVTDTQYF. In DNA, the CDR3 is TGTGCCAGCAGCAGTCCCGCTAGCGGGGTCACAGATACGCAGTATTTT.

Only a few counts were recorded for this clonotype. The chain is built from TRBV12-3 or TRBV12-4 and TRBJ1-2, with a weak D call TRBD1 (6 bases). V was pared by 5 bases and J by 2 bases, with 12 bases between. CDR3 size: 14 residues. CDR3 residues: CASSRSDRNYGYTF. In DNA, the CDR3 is TGTGCCAGCAGTCGCTCGGACAGAAACTATGGCTACACCTTC.

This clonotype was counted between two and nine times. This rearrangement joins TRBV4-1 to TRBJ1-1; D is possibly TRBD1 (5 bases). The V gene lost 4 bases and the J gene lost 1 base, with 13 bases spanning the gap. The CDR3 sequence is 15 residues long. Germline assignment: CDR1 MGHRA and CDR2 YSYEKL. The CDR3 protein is CASSPLAGPNTEAFF. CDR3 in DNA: TGCGCCAGCAGCCCTCTCGCAGGGCCGAACACTGAAGCTTTCTTT.